This T cell receptor beta chain derives from a study of technical replicates of blood from several donors. V was clipped by 6 bases and J by 3 bases; unmatched bases: 13. Germline V CDR1 and CDR2: SGHAT, FQNNGV. CDR3 length equals 17 residues. The data were produced by immunoSEQ multiplex PCR, yet TCRdb's version contains in-frame clones alone and is incomplete. The table lists about 93,000 clones, approximately 95% of them singletons. The chain is built from TRBV11-2 and TRBJ2-7; 11 bases agree with TRBD1. This receptor was taken from a human donor in good health. The specimen sequenced was T cells isolated from PBMCs. DNA of the CDR3: TGTGCCAGCAGACGAATCCCGGGGACAGGGGGTATCTACGAGCAGTACTTC. It specifies CASRRIPGTGGIYEQYF.